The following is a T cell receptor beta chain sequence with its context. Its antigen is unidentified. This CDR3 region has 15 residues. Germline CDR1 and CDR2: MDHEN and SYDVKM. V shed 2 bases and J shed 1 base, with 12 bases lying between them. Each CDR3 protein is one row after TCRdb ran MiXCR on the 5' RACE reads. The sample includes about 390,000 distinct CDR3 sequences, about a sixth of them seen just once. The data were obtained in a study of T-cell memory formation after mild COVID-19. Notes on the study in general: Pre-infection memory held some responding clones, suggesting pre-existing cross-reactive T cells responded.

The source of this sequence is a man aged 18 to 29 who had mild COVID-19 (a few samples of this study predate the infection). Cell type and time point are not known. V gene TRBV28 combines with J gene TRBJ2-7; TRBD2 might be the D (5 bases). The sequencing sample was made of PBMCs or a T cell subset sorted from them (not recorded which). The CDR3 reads CASSLGLSGSYEQYV. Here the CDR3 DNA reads TGTGCCAGCAGTTTAGGGTTGAGCGGATCCTACGAGCAGTACGTC.